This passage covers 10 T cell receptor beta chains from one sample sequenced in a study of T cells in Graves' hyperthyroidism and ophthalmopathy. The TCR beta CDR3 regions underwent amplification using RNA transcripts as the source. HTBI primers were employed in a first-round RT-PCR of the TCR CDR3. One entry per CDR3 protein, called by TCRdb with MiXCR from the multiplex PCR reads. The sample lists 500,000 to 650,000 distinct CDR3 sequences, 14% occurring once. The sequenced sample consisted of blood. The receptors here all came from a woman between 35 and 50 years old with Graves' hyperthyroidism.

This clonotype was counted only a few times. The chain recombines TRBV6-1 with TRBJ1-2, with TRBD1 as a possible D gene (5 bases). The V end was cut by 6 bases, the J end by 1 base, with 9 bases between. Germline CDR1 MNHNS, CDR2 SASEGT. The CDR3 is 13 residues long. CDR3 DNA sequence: TGTGCCAGCAGACCGACAGATAACTATGGCTACACCTTC. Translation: CASRPTDNYGYTF.

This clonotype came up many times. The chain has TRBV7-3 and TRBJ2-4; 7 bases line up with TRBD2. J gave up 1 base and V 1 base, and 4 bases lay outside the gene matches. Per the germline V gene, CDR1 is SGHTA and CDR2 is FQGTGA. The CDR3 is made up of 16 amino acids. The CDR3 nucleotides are TGTGCCAGCAGCTTAAATGGCGGGAGTGCCAAAAACATTCAGTACTTC. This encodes CASSLNGGSAKNIQYF.

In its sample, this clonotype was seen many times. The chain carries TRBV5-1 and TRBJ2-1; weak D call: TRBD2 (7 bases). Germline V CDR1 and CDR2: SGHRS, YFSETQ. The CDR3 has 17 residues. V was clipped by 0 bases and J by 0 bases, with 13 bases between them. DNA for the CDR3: TGCGCCAGCAGCTTGGCCAAGGGGGGGGCCTCCTACAATGAGCAGTTCTTC. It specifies CASSLAKGGASYNEQFF.

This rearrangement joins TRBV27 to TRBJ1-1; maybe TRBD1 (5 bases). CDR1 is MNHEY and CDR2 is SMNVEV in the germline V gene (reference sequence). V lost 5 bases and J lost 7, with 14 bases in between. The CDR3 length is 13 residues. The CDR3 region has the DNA TGTGCCAGCAGTCTAAGCCGGGGCAATGAAGCTTTCTTT. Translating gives CASSLSRGNEAFF.

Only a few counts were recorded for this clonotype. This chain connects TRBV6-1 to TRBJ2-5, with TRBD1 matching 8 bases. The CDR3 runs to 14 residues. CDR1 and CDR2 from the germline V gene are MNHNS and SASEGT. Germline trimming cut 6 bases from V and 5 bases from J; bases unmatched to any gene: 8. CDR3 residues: CASRRTGFMETQYF. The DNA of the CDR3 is TGTGCCAGCAGAAGGACAGGGTTTATGGAGACCCAGTACTTC.

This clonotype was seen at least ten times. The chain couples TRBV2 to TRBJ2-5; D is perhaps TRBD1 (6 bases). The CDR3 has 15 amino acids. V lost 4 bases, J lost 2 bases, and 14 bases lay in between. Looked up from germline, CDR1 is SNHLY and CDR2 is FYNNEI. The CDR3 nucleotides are TGTGCCAGCAGTGGACGGACAGTGGAACAAGAGACCCAGTACTTC. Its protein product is CASSGRTVEQETQYF.

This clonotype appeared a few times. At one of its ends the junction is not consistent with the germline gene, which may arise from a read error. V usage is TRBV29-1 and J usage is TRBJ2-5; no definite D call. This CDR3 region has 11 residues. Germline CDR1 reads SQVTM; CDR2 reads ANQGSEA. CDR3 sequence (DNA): TGCAGCGTTGAAGATCGAGAGACCCAGCACTTC. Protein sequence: CSVEDRETQHF.

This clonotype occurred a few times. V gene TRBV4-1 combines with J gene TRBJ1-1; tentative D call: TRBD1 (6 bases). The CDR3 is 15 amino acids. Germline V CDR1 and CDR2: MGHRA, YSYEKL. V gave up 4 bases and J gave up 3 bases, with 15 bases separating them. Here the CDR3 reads CASSPRQDPYTEAFF. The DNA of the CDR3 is TGCGCCAGCAGCCCGCGACAGGACCCCTACACTGAAGCTTTCTTT.

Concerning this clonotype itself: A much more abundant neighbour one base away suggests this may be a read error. The DNA of the CDR3 is TGTGCCAGCAGGCTCGGGACTAGCGGACCCTACGAGCAGTACTTC. Translating it yields CASRLGTSGPYEQYF. This sequence joins TRBV28 and TRBJ2-7; TRBD2 matches 11 bases. CDR3 length: 15 amino acids. Germline CDR1 MDHEN, CDR2 SYDVKM. The V gene end was trimmed by 6 bases and the J gene end by 2 bases; junction bases not matched to a gene: 6.

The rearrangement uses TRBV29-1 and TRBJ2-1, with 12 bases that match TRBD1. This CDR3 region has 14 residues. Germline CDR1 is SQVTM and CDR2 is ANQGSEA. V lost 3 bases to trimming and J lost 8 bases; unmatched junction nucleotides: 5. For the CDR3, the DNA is TGCAGCGTTGACCAGGGACAGGGGGCGGATGAGCAGTTCTTC. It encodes CSVDQGQGADEQFF.